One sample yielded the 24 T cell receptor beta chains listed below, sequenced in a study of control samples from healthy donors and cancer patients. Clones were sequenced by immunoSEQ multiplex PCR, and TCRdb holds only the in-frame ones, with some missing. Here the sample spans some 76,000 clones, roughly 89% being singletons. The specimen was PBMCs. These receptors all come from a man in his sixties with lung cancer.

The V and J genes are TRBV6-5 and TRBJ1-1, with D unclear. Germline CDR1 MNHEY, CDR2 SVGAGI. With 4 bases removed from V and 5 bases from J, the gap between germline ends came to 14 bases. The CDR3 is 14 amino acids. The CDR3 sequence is CASSSAPGGTEAFF. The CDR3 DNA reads TGTGCCAGCAGTTCCGCTCCGGGAGGGACTGAAGCTTTCTTT.

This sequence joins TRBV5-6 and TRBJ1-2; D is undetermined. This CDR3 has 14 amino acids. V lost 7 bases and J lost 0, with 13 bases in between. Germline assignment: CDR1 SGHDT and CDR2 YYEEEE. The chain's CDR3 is CASGWGGSNYGYTF. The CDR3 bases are TGTGCCAGCGGATGGGGTGGTTCTAACTATGGCTACACCTTC.

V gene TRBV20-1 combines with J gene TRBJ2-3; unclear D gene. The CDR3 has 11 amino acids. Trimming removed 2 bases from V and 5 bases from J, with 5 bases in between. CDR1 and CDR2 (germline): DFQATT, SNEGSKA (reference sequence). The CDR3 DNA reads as TGCAGTGCTAGACGAGGAGATACGCAGTATTTT. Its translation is CSARRGDTQYF.

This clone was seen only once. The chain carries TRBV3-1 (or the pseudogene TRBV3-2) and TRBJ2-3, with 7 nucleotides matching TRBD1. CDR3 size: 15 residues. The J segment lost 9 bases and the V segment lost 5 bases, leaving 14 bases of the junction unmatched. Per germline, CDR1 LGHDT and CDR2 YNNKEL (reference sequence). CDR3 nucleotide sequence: TGTGCCAGCAGCTACAGGGCCGCACAGGGGAAGACGCAGTATTTT. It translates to CASSYRAAQGKTQYF.

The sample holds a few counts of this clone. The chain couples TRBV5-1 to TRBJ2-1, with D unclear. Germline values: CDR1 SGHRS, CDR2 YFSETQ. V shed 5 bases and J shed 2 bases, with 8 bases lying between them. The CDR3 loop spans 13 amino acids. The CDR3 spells CASSFGPYNEQFF. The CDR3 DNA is TGCGCCAGCAGTTTCGGACCCTACAATGAGCAGTTCTTC.

The CDR3: CASTGRNQPQHF. CDR3 sequence (DNA): TGTGCCAGCACGGGTCGCAATCAGCCCCAGCATTTT. The V call is TRBV2, the J call TRBJ1-5; D remains unclear. The ends were cut back, 7 bases at V and 2 bases at J, with 6 bases in the middle. The CDR3 has 12 residues. Germline loops: CDR1 SNHLY, CDR2 FYNNEI.

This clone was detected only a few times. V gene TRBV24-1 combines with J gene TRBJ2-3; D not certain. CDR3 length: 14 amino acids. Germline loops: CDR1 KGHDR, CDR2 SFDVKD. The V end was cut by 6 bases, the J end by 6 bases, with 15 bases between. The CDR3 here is CATSPYPGQDTQYF. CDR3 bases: TGTGCCACCAGTCCTTACCCGGGTCAGGATACGCAGTATTTT.

CDR3 region: CASSEERGGSGELFF. CDR3 bases: TGTGCCAGCAGTGAGGAGCGGGGGGGCAGCGGGGAGCTGTTTTTT. This sequence joins TRBV6-4 and TRBJ2-2; 10 bases map to TRBD2. Germline V gene data show CDR1 as MRHNA and CDR2 as SNTAGT. The CDR3 spans 15 residues. Germline trimming cut 3 bases from V and 7 bases from J; bases unmatched to any gene: 5.

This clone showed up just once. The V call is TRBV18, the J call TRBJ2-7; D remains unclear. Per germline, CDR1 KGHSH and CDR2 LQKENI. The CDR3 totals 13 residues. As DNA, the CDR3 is TGTGCCAGCTCACCGCTTGACTCCCACGAGCAGTACGTC. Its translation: CASSPLDSHEQYV.

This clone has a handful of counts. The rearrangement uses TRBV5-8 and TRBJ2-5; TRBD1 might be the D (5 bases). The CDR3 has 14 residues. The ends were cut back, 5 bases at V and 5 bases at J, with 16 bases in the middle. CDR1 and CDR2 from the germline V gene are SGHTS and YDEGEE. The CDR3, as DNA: TGTGCCAGCAGGAGTCAGGGTGCTTTGGAGACCCAGTACTTC. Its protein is CASRSQGALETQYF.

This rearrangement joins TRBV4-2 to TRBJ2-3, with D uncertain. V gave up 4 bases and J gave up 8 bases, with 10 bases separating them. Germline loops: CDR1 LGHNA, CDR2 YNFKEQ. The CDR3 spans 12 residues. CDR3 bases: TGTGCCAGCAGCCGGGCCCCGAGTACGCAGTATTTT. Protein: CASSRAPSTQYF.

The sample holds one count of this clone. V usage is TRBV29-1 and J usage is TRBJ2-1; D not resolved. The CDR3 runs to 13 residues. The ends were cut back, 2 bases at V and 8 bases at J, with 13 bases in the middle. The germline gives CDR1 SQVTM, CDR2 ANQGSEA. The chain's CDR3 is CSVERVVNDEQFF. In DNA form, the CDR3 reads TGCAGCGTTGAAAGGGTGGTGAACGATGAGCAGTTCTTC.

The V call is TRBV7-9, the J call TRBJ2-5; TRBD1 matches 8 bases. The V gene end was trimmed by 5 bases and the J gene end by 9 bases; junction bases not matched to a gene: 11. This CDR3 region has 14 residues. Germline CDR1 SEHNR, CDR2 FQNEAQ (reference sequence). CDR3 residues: CASSPGQGTLSQYF. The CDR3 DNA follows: TGTGCCAGCAGCCCTGGACAGGGAACTTTGTCCCAGTACTTC. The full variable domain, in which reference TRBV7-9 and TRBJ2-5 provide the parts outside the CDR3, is DTGVSQNPRHKITKRGQNVTFRCDPISEHNRLYWYRQTLGQGPEFLTYFQNEAQLEKSRLLSDRFSAERPKGSFSTLEIQRTEQGDSAMYLCASSPGQGTLSQYFGPGTRLLVL.

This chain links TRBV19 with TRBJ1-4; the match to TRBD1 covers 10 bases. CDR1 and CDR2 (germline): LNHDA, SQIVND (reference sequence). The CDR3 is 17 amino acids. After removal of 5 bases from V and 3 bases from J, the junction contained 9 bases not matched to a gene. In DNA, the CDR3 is TGTGCCAGTAGTTCCGGGACAGGGGCGTCCTCTAATGAAAAACTGTTTTTT. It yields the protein CASSSGTGASSNEKLFF.

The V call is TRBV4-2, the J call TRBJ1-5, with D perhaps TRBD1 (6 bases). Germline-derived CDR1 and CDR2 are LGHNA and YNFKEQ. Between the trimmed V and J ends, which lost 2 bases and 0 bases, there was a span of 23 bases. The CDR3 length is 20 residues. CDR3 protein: CASSQWIMGTTAYSNQPQHF. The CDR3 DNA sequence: TGTGCCAGCAGCCAATGGATTATGGGGACAACAGCTTATAGCAATCAGCCCCAGCATTTT.

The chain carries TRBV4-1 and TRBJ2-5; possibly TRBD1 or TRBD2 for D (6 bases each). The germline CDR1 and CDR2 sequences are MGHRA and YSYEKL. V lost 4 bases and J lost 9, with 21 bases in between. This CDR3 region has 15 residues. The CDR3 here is CASSPGDGTSTAQYF. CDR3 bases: TGCGCCAGCAGCCCGGGGGACGGGACATCAACTGCCCAGTACTTC.

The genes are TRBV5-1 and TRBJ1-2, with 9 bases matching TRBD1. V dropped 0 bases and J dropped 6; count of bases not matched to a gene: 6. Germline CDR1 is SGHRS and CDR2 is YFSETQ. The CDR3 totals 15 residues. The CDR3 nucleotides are TGCGCCAGCAGCTTGGCCGCACAGGGGGCCAATGGCTACACCTTC. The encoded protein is CASSLAAQGANGYTF.

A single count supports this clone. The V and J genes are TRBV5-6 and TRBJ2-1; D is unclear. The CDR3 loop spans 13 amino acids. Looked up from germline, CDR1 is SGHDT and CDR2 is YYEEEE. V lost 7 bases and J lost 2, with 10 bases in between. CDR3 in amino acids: CASAPAPYNEQFF. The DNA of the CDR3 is TGTGCCAGCGCCCCAGCCCCCTACAATGAGCAGTTCTTC.

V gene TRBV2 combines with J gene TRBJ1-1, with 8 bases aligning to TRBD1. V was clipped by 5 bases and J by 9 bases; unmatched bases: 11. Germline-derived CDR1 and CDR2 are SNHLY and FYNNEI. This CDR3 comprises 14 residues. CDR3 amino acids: CASSRTGWREKAFF. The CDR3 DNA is TGTGCCAGCAGTCGGACAGGGTGGAGGGAGAAAGCTTTCTTT.

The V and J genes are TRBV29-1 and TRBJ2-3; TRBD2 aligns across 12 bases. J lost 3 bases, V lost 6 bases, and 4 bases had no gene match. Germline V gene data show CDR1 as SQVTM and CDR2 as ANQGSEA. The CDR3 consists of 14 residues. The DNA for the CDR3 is TGCAGCGTCGATGGACTAGCGGGAACAGATACGCAGTATTTT. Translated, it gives CSVDGLAGTDTQYF.

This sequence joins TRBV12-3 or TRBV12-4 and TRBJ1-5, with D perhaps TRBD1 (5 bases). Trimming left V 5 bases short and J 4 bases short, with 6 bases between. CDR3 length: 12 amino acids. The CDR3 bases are TGTGCCAGCAGTAACAGGAATCAGCCCCAGCATTTT. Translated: CASSNRNQPQHF.

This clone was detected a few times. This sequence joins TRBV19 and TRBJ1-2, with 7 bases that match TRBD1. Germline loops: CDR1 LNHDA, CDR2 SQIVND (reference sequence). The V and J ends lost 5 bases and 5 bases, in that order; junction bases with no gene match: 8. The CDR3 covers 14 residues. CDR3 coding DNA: TGTGCCAGTAGTCCCTCGGGACAGCCTTATGGCTACACCTTC. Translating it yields CASSPSGQPYGYTF.

CDR3 loop: CASSLKPQTELFF. In DNA form, the CDR3 reads TGTGCCAGCAGCTTAAAACCCCAGACAGAACTGTTTTTT. V gene TRBV7-9 combines with J gene TRBJ1-4, with a tentative D call TRBD1 (5 bases). The germline V gene encodes CDR1 SEHNR and CDR2 FQNEAQ (reference sequence). Trimming stripped 2 bases from V and 12 bases from J, with 13 bases between. This CDR3 region has 13 residues.

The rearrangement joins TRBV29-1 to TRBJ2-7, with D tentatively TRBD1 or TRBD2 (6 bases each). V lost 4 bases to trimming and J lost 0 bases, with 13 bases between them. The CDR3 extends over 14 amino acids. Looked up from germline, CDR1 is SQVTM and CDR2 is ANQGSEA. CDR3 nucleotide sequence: TGCAGCGTTGTTGCGGGGACAAACTCCTACGAGCAGTACTTC. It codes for CSVVAGTNSYEQYF.